A single count supports the clone carrying this T cell receptor (beta chain). The data stem from a study of cytomegalovirus exposure and HLA in healthy donors. Amplification used 60 Vbeta primers and 13 Jbeta primers. Repertoires were generated with immunoSEQ multiplex PCR, while TCRdb's copy carries only in-frame clones and drops some. Of about 160,000 clones detected, 82% appear once; the ten largest clones hold about 11%. The CDR3 extends over 17 amino acids. V lost 5 bases, J lost 5 bases, and 15 bases stayed unmatched. Germline assignment: CDR1 SGHDN and CDR2 FVKESK. This sequence originates from a man aged 45 to 65 in good health and CMV-seropositive. The rearrangement uses TRBV14 and TRBJ2-1; 7 nucleotides match TRBD1. Sequencing was done on a sample of PBMCs. CDR3 nucleotide sequence: TGTGCCAGCAGCAGTTCCCAACCCGGGACAGTTAACAATGAGCAGTTCTTC. As protein: CASSSSQPGTVNNEQFF.